This T cell receptor (beta chain) was sequenced for a study of blood T cell repertoires in COVID-19. Turning to the study itself: Sites in the United States, Italy and Spain provided acute and convalescent COVID-19 samples. PBMCs, B-cell-depleted T cells, or T cells provided the cDNA or gDNA that made up the material.

As originally analysed: Amplifying reference gene primers gave estimates of nucleated cell counts. The repertoire was sequenced with immunoSEQ multiplex PCR; TCRdb's copy has only in-frame clones and lacks some. Clonal size and the V and J genes are those of that table, whereas D and trimming came from the DNA. The sample yields approximately 300,000 clones, around nine tenths seen once. Germline V CDR1 and CDR2: LGHNA, YSLEER. This CDR3 is built from 15 residues. Trimming removed 1 base from V and 6 bases from J, with 14 bases in between. The Seattle site enrolled patients during active infection and followed them longitudinally.

The sample taken for sequencing was peripheral blood. The rearrangement joins TRBV4-3 to TRBJ2-3; tentatively, D is TRBD1 (5 bases). This receptor was obtained from a woman under 40 with COVID-19, enrolled during active disease. The DNA of the CDR3 is TGCGCCAGCAGCCAAGGGGTCGGCAGGGCGGATACGCAGTATTTT. It specifies CASSQGVGRADTQYF.